This TCR beta chain was recovered during a study of blood T cell repertoires in COVID-19. Authors' processing steps: Reference gene primer amplification gave estimated nucleated cell counts. Measured with immunoSEQ multiplex PCR; TCRdb has only the in-frame clones, and not every one. From that table come the V and J calls and clone size; the DNA was used to work out D and trimming. The table records almost 200,000 clones, just under 85% of them present only once. CDR1 SGHTA and CDR2 FQGTGA come from the germline V gene. This CDR3 has 13 amino acids. Trimming left V 5 bases short and J 2 bases short, with 9 bases between.

The specimen was peripheral blood. The chain combines TRBV7-3 with TRBJ1-2; maybe TRBD1 (6 bases). The sequence came from a man aged 55 to 70 with COVID-19, enrolled during active disease. Here the CDR3 reads CASSPDRNYGYTF. In DNA form, the CDR3 reads TGTGCCAGCAGCCCGGACAGAAACTATGGCTACACCTTC.